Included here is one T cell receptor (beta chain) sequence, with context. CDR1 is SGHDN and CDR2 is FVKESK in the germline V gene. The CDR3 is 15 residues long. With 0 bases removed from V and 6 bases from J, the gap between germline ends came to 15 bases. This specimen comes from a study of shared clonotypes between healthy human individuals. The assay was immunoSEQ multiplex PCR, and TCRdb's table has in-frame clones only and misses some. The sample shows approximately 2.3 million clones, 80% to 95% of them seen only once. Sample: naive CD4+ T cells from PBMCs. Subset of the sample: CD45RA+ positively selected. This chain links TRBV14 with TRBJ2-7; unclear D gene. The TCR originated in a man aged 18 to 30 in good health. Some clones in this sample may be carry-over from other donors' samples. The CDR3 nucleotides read TGTGCCAGCAGCCAAGAGACCGGGCCTTGGGCCGAGCAGTACTTC. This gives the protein CASSQETGPWAEQYF. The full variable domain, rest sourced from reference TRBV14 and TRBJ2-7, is EAGVTQFPSHSVIEKGQTVTLRCDPISGHDNLYWYRRVMGKEIKFLLHFVKESKQDESGMPNNRFLAERTGGTYSTLKVQPAELEDSGVYFCASSQETGPWAEQYFGPGTRLTVT.